What follows are 6 T cell receptor beta chains derived from one specimen sequenced in a study of T cell responses to AZD1222 COVID-19 vaccine. Measured with immunoSEQ multiplex PCR; TCRdb has only the in-frame clones, and not every one. Of more than 50,000 clones in the sample, around nine tenths were seen once. This material consisted of peripheral blood, taken on day 0 of AZD1222 vaccination. These receptors came from an adult in good health.

This chain connects TRBV19 to TRBJ2-2; D not resolved. V was clipped by 4 bases and J by 5 bases, with 14 bases between them. From germline, CDR1 is LNHDA and CDR2 SQIVND (reference sequence). This CDR3 spans 15 amino acids. CDR3 DNA: TGTGCCAGTAGTAGGTTCCGAATGAGAACCGGGGAGCTGTTTTTT. Translated: CASSRFRMRTGELFF.

This chain joins TRBV18 and TRBJ1-1; 9 bases line up with TRBD1. The trim removed 5 bases at V and 8 bases at J, leaving 12 bases unmatched. Germline CDR1 and CDR2: KGHSH and LQKENI. The CDR3 consists of 15 residues. The CDR3 DNA follows: TGTGCCAGCTCAGCGGGACAGGGCCATAAAATGGAAGCTTTCTTT. Translating it yields CASSAGQGHKMEAFF.

The rearrangement links TRBV9 to TRBJ1-3, with a weak D call TRBD1 (5 bases). The V and J ends lost 0 bases and 0 bases respectively, with 16 bases between them. CDR1 is SGDLS, CDR2 YYNGEE, per germline. This CDR3 comprises 18 residues. The DNA for the CDR3 is TGTGCCAGCAGCGTAGGTCAGGGCACAGGTGACTCTGGAAACACCATATATTTT. This codes for CASSVGQGTGDSGNTIYF.

This chain connects TRBV5-1 to TRBJ1-1; D is perhaps TRBD1 (5 bases). This CDR3 comprises 14 residues. Trimming took off 8 bases at V and 0 bases at J, with 14 bases between the two ends. Germline assignment: CDR1 SGHRS and CDR2 YFSETQ. The CDR3, as DNA: TGCGCCAGTCGAATGAGGGGAATGAACACTGAAGCTTTCTTT. It codes for CASRMRGMNTEAFF.

This sequence joins TRBV14 and TRBJ2-5; 9 nucleotides match TRBD1. With V trimmed by 6 bases and J by 2 bases, 7 bases remained unmatched. The CDR3 runs 15 residues. The germline V gene encodes CDR1 SGHDN and CDR2 FVKESK. The CDR3, as DNA: TGTGCCAGCAGTCCCGGGACAGGGTTTCAAGAGACCCAGTACTTC. Translating gives CASSPGTGFQETQYF.

The sample holds one count of this clone. V gene TRBV6-2 or TRBV6-3 combines with J gene TRBJ2-4; D is ambiguous. CDR3 length equals 13 residues. Trimming cost V 5 bases and J 0 bases, with 5 bases left between them. Looked up from germline, CDR1 is MNHEY and CDR2 is SVGEGT. As DNA, the CDR3 is TGTGCCAGCAGTGGGATAGCCAAAAACATTCAGTACTTC. This codes for CASSGIAKNIQYF.